This is a list of T cell receptor beta chains from one sample in a study of tumor and adjacent non-tumor tissue in lung cancer. TCRdb redid the calling of the multiplex PCR reads with MiXCR, one entry per CDR3 protein. The sample carries roughly 140,000 distinct CDR3 sequences, around 60% recorded once. Sequenced sample: lung tumor tissue. The receptors come from a man in his 60s with small cell lung cancer. The CDR3 runs from the conserved cysteine through the conserved F or W. D genes are given only for firm matches. Size is omitted from some rows. Given values are once, few, many or a class for expanded clones.

V: TRBV11-2; size: many; J: TRBJ2-2; D: TRBD2; DNA: TGTGCCAGCAGCCCCGGACTAGCGGGAGCGACGAACACCGGGGAGCTGTTTTTT; CDR3: CASSPGLAGATNTGELFF
V: TRBV6-5; size: -; J: TRBJ2-7; D: TRBD2; DNA: TGTGCCAGCAGTTACTCGAGTGCAAGGGCGGGAGGTGTCGCAAACTACGAGCACTACTTC; CDR3: CASSYSSARAGGVANYEHYF
V: TRBV4-1; size: -; J: TRBJ2-1; D: -; DNA: TGCGCCAGCAGCCAAGCTTCGGAATTACCCTACAATGAGCAGTTCTTC; CDR3: CASSQASELPYNEQFF
V: TRBV11-2; size: once; J: TRBJ1-1; D: -; DNA: TGTGCCAGCAGCTTAATTGGACCCGTTGAAGCTTTCTTT; CDR3: CASSLIGPVEAFF
V: TRBV12-3/TRBV12-4; size: many; J: TRBJ1-5; D: -; DNA: TGTGCCAGCAGTCCTAACCGTTATCAGCCCCAGCATTTT; CDR3: CASSPNRYQPQHF
V: TRBV24-1; size: -; J: TRBJ1-5; D: TRBD1; DNA: TGTGCCACCACCGTAGGACAGGGAGAACGGCAGCCCCAGCATTTT; CDR3: CATTVGQGERQPQHF
V: TRBV6-5; size: -; J: TRBJ2-1; D: TRBD2; DNA: TGTGCCAGCAGTTATTCGATATTTGCGGGAGACCCCATTGACGATGAGCAGTTCTTC; CDR3: CASSYSIFAGDPIDDEQFF
V: TRBV11-2; size: -; J: TRBJ2-1; D: -; DNA: TGTGCCAGCATACTAGATCTGAACGGGAGGCAGTTCTTC; CDR3: CASILDLNGRQFF
V: TRBV21-1; size: once; J: TRBJ2-1; D: -; DNA: TGTGCCAGCAGCAACAGGACAGTTTCCTACAATGAGCAGTTCTTC; CDR3: CASSNRTVSYNEQFF
V: TRBV11-2; size: -; J: TRBJ2-5; D: -; DNA: TGTGCTAGCAGCGTAACCTGGACCCATGAATACTTC; CDR3: CASSVTWTHEYF
V: TRBV6-5; size: -; J: TRBJ2-4; D: -; DNA: TGTGCCAGCAGTCCCGCAGGCGACCAAAGCATAAACATTCAGTACTTC; CDR3: CASSPAGDQSINIQYF
V: TRBV20-1; size: -; J: TRBJ2-1; D: TRBD2; DNA: TGCAGTGCTAGATCCCGACTAGCGGGAGCTGTTGAGCAGTTCTTC; CDR3: CSARSRLAGAVEQFF
V: TRBV13; size: -; J: TRBJ2-7; D: TRBD2; DNA: TGTGCCAGCAGCTATCGCGGGAGGAGCTCCTACGATCAGTACTTC; CDR3: CASSYRGRSSYDQYF
V: TRBV29-1; size: -; J: TRBJ2-3; D: -; DNA: TGCAGCGTTGAAGCGTATGGCCTGGCAGGGATAGGGGATACGCAGTATTTT; CDR3: CSVEAYGLAGIGDTQYF
V: TRBV12-3/TRBV12-4; size: -; J: TRBJ1-3; D: TRBD1; DNA: TGTGCCAGCAGTTTGCGGACAGGGGCCAGCTCTGGAAACACCATATATTTT; CDR3: CASSLRTGASSGNTIYF
V: TRBV12-3/TRBV12-4; size: many; J: TRBJ1-3; D: -; DNA: TGTGCCAGCAGTAACCCGAACTCTGGAAACACCATATATTTT; CDR3: CASSNPNSGNTIYF
V: TRBV5-6; size: few; J: TRBJ2-3; D: TRBD2; DNA: TGTGCCAGCAGCTTAGCGGGGGGCACAGATACGCAGTATTTT; CDR3: CASSLAGGTDTQYF
V: TRBV29-1; size: many; J: TRBJ1-2; D: -; DNA: TGCAGCGTAGGGAGTAACTATGGCTACACCTTC; CDR3: CSVGSNYGYTF
V: TRBV6-1; size: many; J: TRBJ2-3; D: -; DNA: TGTGCCAGCAGTGAAAAAGCGACGGGAGTCGTAGATACGCAGTATTTT; CDR3: CASSEKATGVVDTQYF
V: TRBV29-1; size: -; J: TRBJ1-2; D: -; DNA: TGCAGCGTCCAGAAATTCAACTATGACTACACGTTC; CDR3: CSVQKFNYDYTF
V: TRBV20-1; size: -; J: TRBJ2-5; D: -; DNA: TGTAGTGCTATGGGCTGGGGCCAAGAGGCTCAGTACTTC; CDR3: CSAMGWGQEAQYF
V: TRBV11-2; size: -; J: TRBJ2-1; D: -; DNA: TGTGCCAGCAGTTTTCAAATGGGGGACACAGGATTCGAAAATGAGCAGTTCTTC; CDR3: CASSFQMGDTGFENEQFF
V: TRBV6-2/TRBV6-3; size: -; J: TRBJ2-7; D: -; DNA: TGTGCGAGCAGTTACCCGATTATCTCATTGACGAGCTCCTACGAGCAGTACTTC; CDR3: CASSYPIISLTSSYEQYF
V: TRBV20-1; size: -; J: TRBJ2-1; D: TRBD2; DNA: TGCAGTGCCTCAGGGGCTAGCGGGAGTTATGAGGAGATCTTC; CDR3: CSASGASGSYEEIF
V: TRBV20-1; size: few; J: TRBJ2-1; D: TRBD2; DNA: TGCAGTGCTCAGAGCGGGAACCGGGGGTACAATGAGCAGTTCTTC; CDR3: CSAQSGNRGYNEQFF
V: TRBV4-2; size: -; J: TRBJ2-6; D: TRBD2; DNA: TGTGCCAGCAGCCAAGATGCGGGGGGACACTCTGGGGCCTACGTCCTAACTTTC; CDR3: CASSQDAGGHSGAYVLTF
V: TRBV12-3/TRBV12-4; size: -; J: TRBJ1-3; D: -; DNA: TGTGCCTGCAGTCTTCCGCGGGGGAGTATCTCTTTAGACACCATACATTTT; CDR3: CACSLPRGSISLDTIHF
V: TRBV5-5; size: -; J: TRBJ2-7; D: TRBD2; DNA: TGTGCCAGCGGGGAGGGAGCCTACGAGCAGTACTTC; CDR3: CASGEGAYEQYF
V: TRBV11-3; size: -; J: TRBJ1-1; D: -; DNA: TGTTCCAGCAGTATTTCACTGAACACTGAAGCTTTCTTT; CDR3: CSSSISLNTEAFF
V: TRBV5-4; size: few; J: TRBJ2-5; D: TRBD2; DNA: TGTGCCAGCAGCTCGGGCACGGGGGGAGAGACCCAGTACTTC; CDR3: CASSSGTGGETQYF
V: TRBV11-3; size: -; J: TRBJ2-1; D: TRBD2; DNA: TGTGCCAGCCGGGGATTAGCGGGGGGCAGGAATGAGCAGTTCTTC; CDR3: CASRGLAGGRNEQFF
V: TRBV12-3/TRBV12-4; size: -; J: TRBJ2-5; D: -; DNA: TGTGCCCTGAGGGTCACCTCGCCGAGGAAGACCCAGTACTTC; CDR3: CALRVTSPRKTQYF
V: TRBV20-1; size: -; J: TRBJ1-5; D: -; DNA: TGCACTGCTAAGGACATGGGCAATCAGCCCCAGCATTTT; CDR3: CTAKDMGNQPQHF
V: TRBV5-5; size: -; J: TRBJ2-7; D: -; DNA: TGCGCCAGCAGCCCGGGACTCGTGTCCGCCGAGCAGTACTTC; CDR3: CASSPGLVSAEQYF
V: TRBV5-1; size: -; J: TRBJ1-5; D: -; DNA: TGCGCCTCCAAACGAGATTTTTATAGCAATCAGCCCCAGCATTTT; CDR3: CASKRDFYSNQPQHF
V: TRBV20-1; size: -; J: TRBJ2-6; D: -; DNA: TGCGGTGCCCAAGGACAGAGCTCCATTGCGCGACTGACTTTC; CDR3: CGAQGQSSIARLTF